The TCR beta chain under discussion was sequenced for a study of blood T cell repertoires in COVID-19. V was shortened by 6 bases and J by 5 bases, with 8 bases between the two germline ends. CDR3 length: 11 amino acids. Germline V gene sequence: CDR1 ENHRY, CDR2 SYGVKD. This clone was recorded only once. The authors' processing: Reference gene primers were amplified, and this amplification served to estimate nucleated cell counts. This table comes from immunoSEQ multiplex PCR, and its TCRdb copy is limited to in-frame clones, with some not included. V, J and clone size are those of that table, while D and trimming were read from the DNA. The repertoire includes around 80,000 clones, roughly 82% of them detected once, and about an eighth sits in the top ten.

The specimen sequenced was peripheral blood. The TCR comes from a man older than 75 with acute or convalescent COVID-19. The chain combines TRBV10-3 with TRBJ2-7; no clear D. The CDR3 bases are TGTGCCATCAGCGCTAATCACGAGCAGTACTTC. Translating gives CAISANHEQYF.